One and the same sample provided the 24 T cell receptor beta chains below, sequenced in a study of cytomegalovirus exposure and HLA in healthy donors. Repertoires were generated with immunoSEQ multiplex PCR, while TCRdb's copy carries only in-frame clones and drops some. The sample records 47,000 or so clones, about 90% being singletons. The sequenced sample consisted of PBMCs. The receptor source for this set is a man younger than 30 in good health and CMV-seronegative.

This clone has only one observation. The chain joins TRBV30 to TRBJ2-1, with D perhaps TRBD1 (6 bases). This CDR3 is 14 amino acids long. Germline V gene lookup returns CDR1 GTSNPN and CDR2 SVGIG (reference sequence). V lost 1 base, J lost 10 bases, and 17 bases lay in between. DNA for the CDR3: TGTGCCTGGAGTGCGCAGGGGAATAGGGGCGAGCAGTTCTTC. Translated, it gives CAWSAQGNRGEQFF.

This chain links TRBV20-1 with TRBJ2-1; D unclear. V was trimmed by 4 bases and J by 7 bases, leaving 5 bases between them. The CDR3 sequence is 10 residues long. The germline V gene has CDR1 DFQATT and CDR2 SNEGSKA (reference sequence). DNA of the CDR3: TGCAGTGCTACCAGGAATGAGCAGTTCTTC. Protein product: CSATRNEQFF.

The chain recombines TRBV7-8 with TRBJ2-5; TRBD1 matches 9 bases. Germline trimming cut 9 bases from V and 5 bases from J; bases unmatched to any gene: 4. Germline CDR1 and CDR2: SGHVS and FQNEAQ. The CDR3 has 12 amino acids. CDR3 amino acids: CASRQGGETQYF. As DNA, the CDR3 is TGTGCCAGTCGACAGGGGGGGGAGACCCAGTACTTC.

V gene TRBV7-6 combines with J gene TRBJ2-2; 12 nucleotides agree with TRBD2. V lost 4 bases, J lost 4 bases, and 10 bases stayed unmatched. CDR3 length: 18 residues. Germline V CDR1 and CDR2: SGHVS, FNYEAQ. The CDR3, as DNA: TGTGCCAGCAGCTCTCAGACCCCGGGACTAGCGGGCACCGGGGAGCTGTTTTTT. This codes for CASSSQTPGLAGTGELFF.

This chain links TRBV4-1 with TRBJ2-7; 7 bases match TRBD2. Trimming took 0 bases from V and 5 from J; bases not matched to a gene: 7. Germline assignment: CDR1 MGHRA and CDR2 YSYEKL. This CDR3 has 15 residues. In DNA, the CDR3 is TGCGCCAGCAGCCAAGATTTTAGCGGGTTCGACGAGCAGTACTTC. Its protein is CASSQDFSGFDEQYF.

V gene TRBV4-3 combines with J gene TRBJ2-7, with 11 bases aligning to TRBD1. Germline trimming cut 0 bases from V and 4 bases from J; bases unmatched to any gene: 5. The CDR3 covers 16 residues. Germline CDR1 is LGHNA and CDR2 is YSLEER. The CDR3 DNA is TGCGCCAGCAGCCAAGATATCGGGACAGGGGGATACGAGCAGTACTTC. Protein sequence: CASSQDIGTGGYEQYF.

By its share, this clone is medium-sized. The chain carries TRBV11-2 and TRBJ1-5; the D is unclear. Trimming pared 1 base from V and 0 bases from J, leaving 7 bases between. Per the germline V gene, CDR1 is SGHAT and CDR2 is FQNNGV. This CDR3 has 15 residues. The CDR3 nucleotides read TGTGCCAGCAGCTTAGGGAGCTATAGCAATCAGCCCCAGCATTTT. This encodes CASSLGSYSNQPQHF.

This chain uses TRBV13 with TRBJ2-7, with unresolved D. The V gene's germline CDR1 is PRHDT and CDR2 FYEKMQ (reference sequence). This CDR3 contains 11 residues. V lost 3 bases, J lost 4 bases, and 4 bases lay in between. The CDR3 sequence: CASSFLYEQYF. The CDR3 coding sequence is TGTGCCAGCAGCTTCTTATACGAGCAGTACTTC.

The V gene is TRBV6-1, the J gene TRBJ1-5; a weak D match, TRBD1 (6 bases). Germline V gene data show CDR1 as MNHNS and CDR2 as SASEGT. This CDR3 comprises 15 residues. With 2 bases removed from V and 3 bases from J, the gap between germline ends came to 11 bases. In nucleotides, the CDR3 is TGTGCCAGCAGTGAATGGGGGACATACAATCAGCCCCAGCATTTT. Its translation is CASSEWGTYNQPQHF.

The chain joins TRBV5-4 to TRBJ1-2, with 7 bases aligning to TRBD1. V shed 2 bases, J shed 2 bases, and the junction held 3 bases outside the gene matches. Germline lookup yields CDR1 SGHNT and CDR2 YYREEE (reference sequence). This CDR3 has 14 residues. The CDR3 DNA follows: TGTGCCAGCAGCTTTCTGGACAGGAACTATGGCTACACCTTC. Encoded protein: CASSFLDRNYGYTF.

The chain carries TRBV28 and TRBJ2-7; 10 nucleotides agree with TRBD1. Germline V gene sequence: CDR1 MDHEN, CDR2 SYDVKM. CDR3 size: 16 residues. V was pared by 3 bases and J by 2 bases, with 7 bases of the junction left unmatched. In DNA, the CDR3 is TGTGCCAGCAGTTTCGCTGGGACAGGGGTGACCTACGAGCAGTACTTC. Translation gives CASSFAGTGVTYEQYF.

J is TRBJ1-2 and V is TRBV7-9, with a possible D match to TRBD1 (6 bases). Germline CDR1 is SEHNR and CDR2 is FQNEAQ (reference sequence). The length of the CDR3 is 17 residues. With 5 bases removed from V and 4 bases from J, the gap between germline ends came to 23 bases. The CDR3 nucleotides are TGTGCCAGCAGCCCCTTTATGGACAGCAAGAAACGCTATGGCTACACCTTC. It encodes CASSPFMDSKKRYGYTF.

The chain employs TRBV29-1 and TRBJ2-7; possible D gene TRBD2, 6 bases. Per the germline V gene, CDR1 is SQVTM and CDR2 is ANQGSEA. The CDR3 is 12 residues long. Trimming shortened V by 7 bases and J by 3 bases, and 13 bases separated the two germline ends. CDR3 in DNA: TGCAGCGCCACGGAGGAGGGCTACGAGCAGTACTTC. As protein: CSATEEGYEQYF.

This clone was recorded only once. The chain uses TRBV2 and TRBJ2-7; tentatively, D is TRBD1 (7 bases). V was shortened by 6 bases and J by 6 bases, with 15 bases between the two germline ends. The CDR3 has 13 residues. Germline V gene data show CDR1 as SNHLY and CDR2 as FYNNEI. CDR3 DNA: TGTGCCAGCAGCGGATATCAGGGGGGCGAGCAGTACTTC. Translated: CASSGYQGGEQYF. Looking up the rest from reference TRBV2 and TRBJ2-7 gives the full variable domain: EPEVTQTPSHQVTQMGQEVILRCVPISNHLYFYWYRQILGQKVEFLVSFYNNEISEKSEIFDDQFSVERPDGSNFTLKIRSTKLEDSAMYFCASSGYQGGEQYFGPGTRLTVT.

V gene TRBV2 combines with J gene TRBJ2-7, with TRBD1 as a possible D gene (5 bases). The germline CDR1 and CDR2 sequences are SNHLY and FYNNEI. The V end was cut by 8 bases, the J end by 5 bases, with 10 bases between. CDR3 length: 11 amino acids. In nucleotides, the CDR3 is TGTGCCAGCTACCAGGGCGACGAGCAGTACTTC. Its protein is CASYQGDEQYF.

The rearrangement uses TRBV5-8 and TRBJ2-5, with 9 bases fitting TRBD1. J was trimmed by 6 bases and V by 4 bases; bases with no gene match: 10. The germline gives CDR1 SGHTS, CDR2 YDEGEE. The CDR3 totals 15 residues. CDR3 amino acids: CASSPRTGVLKTQYF. Written as DNA, the CDR3 is TGTGCCAGCAGCCCGCGGACAGGGGTTTTAAAGACCCAGTACTTC. Supplemented by reference TRBV5-8 and TRBJ2-5, the full variable domain reads EAGVTQSPTHLIKTRGQQATLRCSPISGHTSVYWYQQALGLGLQFLLWYDEGEERNRGNFPPRFSGRQFPNYSSELNVNALELEDSALYLCASSPRTGVLKTQYFGPGTRLLVL.

This chain joins TRBV2 and TRBJ2-7, with 8 nucleotides matching TRBD2. In germline, CDR1 is SNHLY, CDR2 FYNNEI. This CDR3 has 20 residues. The V gene end was trimmed by 7 bases and the J gene end by 0 bases; junction bases not matched to a gene: 23. The CDR3 DNA follows: TGTGCCAGCAACATCGAGCGGGAGCCTCTCACTTTCTTTACCTCCTACGAGCAGTACTTC. Its translation is CASNIEREPLTFFTSYEQYF.

The V and J genes are TRBV5-1 and TRBJ1-1; D call uncertain. CDR1 is SGHRS, CDR2 YFSETQ, per germline. V lost 4 bases and J lost 1, with 17 bases in between. The length of the CDR3 is 16 residues. The CDR3 sequence is CASSLRARAGNTEAFF. For the CDR3, the DNA is TGCGCCAGCAGCCTTCGGGCAAGGGCGGGGAACACTGAAGCTTTCTTT.

The V gene is TRBV15, the J gene TRBJ1-4; 7 bases agree with TRBD1. The CDR3 consists of 16 residues. V gave up 0 bases and J gave up 11 bases; unmatched junction bases: 12. Germline V lookup: CDR1 LNHNV, CDR2 YYDKDF (reference sequence). CDR3 in DNA: TGTGCCACCAGCAGAGATAGGGGGCAGGGCGGCGAGAAACTGTTTTTT. Its translation: CATSRDRGQGGEKLFF. The variable domain in full, with the rest retrieved from reference TRBV15 and TRBJ1-4, is DAMVIQNPRYQVTQFGKPVTLSCSQTLNHNVMYWYQQKSSQAPKLLFHYYDKDFNNEADTPDNFQSRRPNTSFCFLDIRSPGLGDTAMYLCATSRDRGQGGEKLFFGSGTQLSVL.

The chain recombines TRBV7-9 with TRBJ2-7; 7 positions agree with TRBD2. The CDR3 runs to 15 residues. Per germline, CDR1 SEHNR and CDR2 FQNEAQ (reference sequence). The ends lost 5 bases at V and 3 bases at J; junction bases unmatched: 10. CDR3 region: CASSEGASGNYEQYF. The CDR3 bases are TGTGCCAGCAGCGAAGGGGCTAGCGGAAACTACGAGCAGTACTTC.

This clone was detected once. The chain carries TRBV7-2 and TRBJ2-1, with D possibly being TRBD1 (6 bases). The CDR3 totals 15 residues. The germline V gene has CDR1 SGHTA and CDR2 FQGNSA. Between the trimmed V and J ends, which lost 3 bases and 8 bases, there was a span of 17 bases. In nucleotides, the CDR3 is TGTGCCAGCAGCTTTTCAGGTCAGGGGTCCGATGAGCAGTTCTTC. Protein sequence: CASSFSGQGSDEQFF.

This rearrangement joins TRBV4-3 to TRBJ1-2; D is unresolved. CDR1 is LGHNA and CDR2 is YSLEER in the germline V gene. CDR3 length equals 10 residues. V was cut by 4 bases and J by 5 bases, with 2 bases left in between. CDR3 region: CASSPYGYTF. The CDR3 DNA sequence: TGCGCCAGCAGCCCTTATGGCTACACCTTC.

This chain joins TRBV30 and TRBJ2-7; TRBD1 matches at 9 bases. Germline V gives CDR1 GTSNPN, CDR2 SVGIG (reference sequence). Losses at the gene ends were 2 bases for V and 7 bases for J; bases not matched to a gene: 15. There are 16 residues in the CDR3. CDR3 nucleotide sequence: TGTGCCTGGAGTCCCCCAATCAGACAGGGGGTGCGGGAGCAGTACTTC. As protein: CAWSPPIRQGVREQYF. Complete variable domain (other parts from reference TRBV30 and TRBJ2-7): SQTIHQWPATLVQPVGSPLSLECTVEGTSNPNLYWYRQAAGRGLQLLFYSVGIGQISSEVPQNLSASRPQDRQFILSSKKLLLSDSGFYLCAWSPPIRQGVREQYFGPGTRLTVT.

This clone was seen only once. V usage is TRBV7-8 and J usage is TRBJ2-5; perhaps TRBD2 as D (5 bases). V lost 4 bases and J lost 5, with 17 bases in between. Germline CDR1 SGHVS, CDR2 FQNEAQ. This CDR3 comprises 15 residues. The CDR3 is CASSSGLLAGETQYF. CDR3 sequence (DNA): TGTGCCAGCAGCTCCGGACTCCTAGCTGGGGAGACCCAGTACTTC.